This T cell receptor beta chain was obtained from a study of blood T cell repertoires in COVID-19. Study information: Some COVID-19 samples were acute and others convalescent; all came from the United States, Italy and Spain. Nucleic acid was either cDNA or gDNA, and it came from T cells, B-cell-depleted T cells, or PBMCs.

V was pared by 1 base and J by 10 bases, with 6 bases of the junction left unmatched. Germline V gene lookup returns CDR1 SGHRS and CDR2 YFSETQ. This CDR3 comprises 15 residues. Authors' analysis steps: Estimation of nucleated cell counts was performed using reference gene primer amplification. The method was immunoSEQ multiplex PCR; TCRdb's version includes in-frame clones alone and lacks a portion of them. The DNA gave D and trimming, while V, J and clone size come from that table. This table has around 300,000 clones, 80% to 90% appearing once. This TCR was recovered from a woman in her 70s with acute or convalescent COVID-19. The chain joins TRBV5-1 to TRBJ1-6; 9 bases are shared with TRBD1. The specimen was peripheral blood. DNA of the CDR3: TGCGCCAGCAGCTTGTCGGGACAGGGAAGATCACCCCTCCACTTT. It codes for CASSLSGQGRSPLHF. Full variable domain (missing parts from reference TRBV5-1 and TRBJ1-6): KAGVTQTPRYLIKTRGQQVTLSCSPISGHRSVSWYQQTPGQGLQFLFEYFSETQRNKGNFPGRFSGRQFSNSRSEMNVSTLELGDSALYLCASSLSGQGRSPLHFGNGTRLTVT.